The rows below give T cell receptor beta chains drawn from one sample of a study of spatial heterogeneity in lung cancer. TCRdb reanalysed the 5' RACE reads using MiXCR and keeps one entry per CDR3 protein. Of about 40,000 distinct CDR3 sequences listed, 4% to 6% are singletons. The sample was PBMCs, taken at surgery. The receptors shown here come from a female donor with early-stage non-small cell lung cancer. The CDR3 runs from the conserved cysteine through the conserved F or W. A D gene is named only where the DNA matches it firmly. Rows give clone size only sometimes, using once, few, many, or a class for an expanded clone.

clone_size	cdr3_length	d_call	j_call	v_call	cdr3_aa	cdr3_nt
.	16	.	TRBJ2-2	TRBV7-3	CASSQAGTRNTGELFF	TGTGCCAGCAGCCAAGCCGGGACAAGGAACACCGGGGAGCTGTTTTTT
.	15	TRBD1	TRBJ2-7	TRBV27	CASSLSDRGPYEQYF	TGTGCCAGCAGTTTATCCGACAGGGGCCCGTACGAGCAGTACTTC
many	13	.	TRBJ1-1	TRBV30	CAWTLGLNTEAFF	TGTGCCTGGACCCTCGGACTGAACACTGAAGCTTTCTTT
few	13	.	TRBJ2-7	TRBV19	CASNPGVSYEQYF	TGTGCCAGTAACCCGGGAGTATCCTACGAGCAGTACTTC
few	16	TRBD2	TRBJ2-3	TRBV4-1	CASSPPLAGDRGTQYF	TGCGCCAGCAGCCCCCCCCTAGCGGGGGACCGAGGTACGCAGTATTTT
many	19	TRBD2	TRBJ2-5	TRBV28	CASSLVLLAGGPGQETQYF	TGTGCCAGCAGTTTGGTCCTCCTAGCGGGGGGGCCGGGACAAGAGACCCAGTACTTC
few	16	TRBD1	TRBJ1-6	TRBV2	CASKRRGTGPNSPLHF	TGTGCCAGCAAGCGGAGGGGGACAGGCCCTAATTCACCCCTCCACTTT
many	13	.	TRBJ2-5	TRBV29-1	CSVASQRDGTQYF	TGCAGCGTTGCGAGTCAGAGGGATGGGACCCAGTACTTC
many	14	.	TRBJ2-6	TRBV20-1	CSASLTDGANVLTF	TGCAGTGCTAGTCTGACAGATGGGGCCAACGTCCTGACTTTC
.	14	.	TRBJ1-2	TRBV29-1	CSVNPRLSGYGYTF	TGCAGCGTAAACCCTCGACTTTCTGGCTATGGCTACACCTTC
many	12	.	TRBJ1-4	TRBV7-9	CASSLVSEKLFF	TGTGCCAGCAGCTTAGTATCTGAAAAACTGTTTTTT
many	14	.	TRBJ1-3	TRBV9	CASSPGDSGNTIYF	TGTGCCAGCAGCCCGGGGGACTCTGGAAACACCATATATTTT
.	16	TRBD1	TRBJ1-2	TRBV7-9	CASSYPPGQGDYGYTF	TGTGCCAGCAGCTATCCACCGGGACAGGGAGACTATGGCTACACCTTC
.	16	TRBD2	TRBJ2-1	TRBV5-4	CASSPGASGGAYEQFF	TGTGCCAGCAGCCCTGGAGCTAGCGGGGGAGCGTATGAGCAGTTCTTC